This TCR beta chain was observed in a study of blood T cells in healthy people across ages. The draw of peripheral blood yielded 8.5 to 10 milliliters from each donor. Primers used in a second PCR of roughly 7 to 11 cycles were a sample-barcoded 5' primer and a J-beta primer mix. Tagging of each cDNA molecule was performed by a template-switch adaptor with 12 random nucleotides. MiXCR was run by TCRdb on the 5' RACE reads, yielding one entry per CDR3 protein. The table records 1.4 million to 1.5 million distinct CDR3 sequences, roughly 45% of them present only once. In germline, CDR1 is SGHRS, CDR2 YFSETQ. There are 14 residues in the CDR3. Trimming took off 2 bases at V and 0 bases at J, with 8 bases between the two ends.

The sequence was collected from a woman younger than 35 in good health. Sequenced input: blood. V and J are TRBV5-1 and TRBJ1-1; no clear D gene. This chain's CDR3 is CASSFDILNTEAFF. For the CDR3, the DNA is TGCGCCAGCAGCTTTGACATATTGAACACTGAAGCTTTCTTT.